This TCR beta chain is drawn from a study of cytomegalovirus exposure and HLA in healthy donors. General study findings and limits: Available immune exposure information was restricted to CMV serostatus only. A later analysis showed TCR association rates differing by HLA locus, peaking at DRB1 and lowest at HLA-C.

This CDR3 contains 16 residues. Germline CDR1 SGHRS, CDR2 YFSETQ. Germline trimming cut 0 bases from V and 2 bases from J; bases unmatched to any gene: 3. As regards this clone: Its antigen is not known.

A multiplex PCR was run with 60 Vbeta primers and 13 Jbeta primers. Profiled with immunoSEQ multiplex PCR; TCRdb holds only in-frame clones, not every one. The profile shows about 100,000 clones, more than 65% of them singletons. The source is a woman between 45 and 65 years old in good health and CMV-seropositive. The specimen sequenced was PBMCs. The chain couples TRBV5-1 to TRBJ2-3; 10 nucleotides align to TRBD2. CDR3 bases: TGCGCCAGCAGCTTGGGGAGCGGGGGGGCCACAGATACGCAGTATTTT. Residues: CASSLGSGGATDTQYF.